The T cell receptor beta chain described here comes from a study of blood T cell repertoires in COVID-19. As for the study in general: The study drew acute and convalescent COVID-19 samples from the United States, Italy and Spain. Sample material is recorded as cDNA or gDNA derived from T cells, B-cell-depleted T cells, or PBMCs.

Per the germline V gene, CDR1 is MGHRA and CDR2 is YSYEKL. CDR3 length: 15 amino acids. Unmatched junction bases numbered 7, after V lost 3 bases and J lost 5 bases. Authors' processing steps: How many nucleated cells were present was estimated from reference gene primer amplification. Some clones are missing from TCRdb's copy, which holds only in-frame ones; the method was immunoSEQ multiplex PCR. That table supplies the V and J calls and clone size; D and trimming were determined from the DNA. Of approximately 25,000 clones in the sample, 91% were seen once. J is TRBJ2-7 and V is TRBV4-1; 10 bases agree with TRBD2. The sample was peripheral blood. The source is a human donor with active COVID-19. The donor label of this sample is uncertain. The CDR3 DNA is TGCGCCAGCAGCCAGAGAGCGGGAGGGGGGGACGAGCAGTACTTC. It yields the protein CASSQRAGGGDEQYF.